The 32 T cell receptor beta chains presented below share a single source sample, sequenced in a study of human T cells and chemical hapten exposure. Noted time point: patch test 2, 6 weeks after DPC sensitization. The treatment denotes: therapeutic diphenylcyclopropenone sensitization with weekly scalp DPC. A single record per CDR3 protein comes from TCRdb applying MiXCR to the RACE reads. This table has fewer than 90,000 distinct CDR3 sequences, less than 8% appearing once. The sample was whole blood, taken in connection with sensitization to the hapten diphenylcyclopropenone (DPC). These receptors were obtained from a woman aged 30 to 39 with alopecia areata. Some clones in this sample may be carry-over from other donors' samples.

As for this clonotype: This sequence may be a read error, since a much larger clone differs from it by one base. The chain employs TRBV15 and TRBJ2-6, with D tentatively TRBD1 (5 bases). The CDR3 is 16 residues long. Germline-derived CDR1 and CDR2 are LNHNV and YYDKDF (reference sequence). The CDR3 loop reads CATSREMGSGAIVLTF. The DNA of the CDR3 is TGTGCCACCAGCAGAGAAATGGGCTCTGGGGCCATCGTCCTGACTTTC.

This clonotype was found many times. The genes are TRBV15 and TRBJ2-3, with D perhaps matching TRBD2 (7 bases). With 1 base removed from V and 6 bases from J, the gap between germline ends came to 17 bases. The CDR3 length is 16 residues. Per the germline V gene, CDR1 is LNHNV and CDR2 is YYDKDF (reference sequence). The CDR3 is CATSRVAGAFADTQYF. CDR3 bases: TGTGCCACCAGCAGAGTGGCGGGGGCCTTCGCCGATACGCAGTATTTT.

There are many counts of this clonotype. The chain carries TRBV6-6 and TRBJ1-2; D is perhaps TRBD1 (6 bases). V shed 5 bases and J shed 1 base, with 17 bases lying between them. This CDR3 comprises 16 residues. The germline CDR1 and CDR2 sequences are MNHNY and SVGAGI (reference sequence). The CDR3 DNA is TGTGCCAGCAGTAACGGACAGAACCGGTTTAACTATGGCTACACCTTC. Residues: CASSNGQNRFNYGYTF.

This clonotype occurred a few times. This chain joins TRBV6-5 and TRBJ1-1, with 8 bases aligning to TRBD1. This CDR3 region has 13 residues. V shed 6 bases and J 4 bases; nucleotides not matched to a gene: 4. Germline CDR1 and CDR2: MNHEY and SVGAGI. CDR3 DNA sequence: TGTGCCAGCAGCCCGGACAGGGTCACTGAAGCTTTCTTT. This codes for CASSPDRVTEAFF.

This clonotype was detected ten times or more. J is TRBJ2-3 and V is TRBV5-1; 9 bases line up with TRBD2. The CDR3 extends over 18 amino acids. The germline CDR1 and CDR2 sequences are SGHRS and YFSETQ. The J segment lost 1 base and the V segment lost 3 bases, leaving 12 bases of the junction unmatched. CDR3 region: CASSSGTSSTPGTDTQYF. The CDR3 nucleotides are TGCGCCAGCAGCTCGGGGACTAGCTCAACCCCTGGCACAGATACGCAGTATTTT.

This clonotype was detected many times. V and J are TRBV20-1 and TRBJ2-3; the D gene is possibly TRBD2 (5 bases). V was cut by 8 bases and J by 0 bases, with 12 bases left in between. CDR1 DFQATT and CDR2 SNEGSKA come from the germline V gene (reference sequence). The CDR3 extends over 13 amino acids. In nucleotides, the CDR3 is TGCAGTATCACTAGTGCTAGCACAGATACGCAGTATTTT. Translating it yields CSITSASTDTQYF.

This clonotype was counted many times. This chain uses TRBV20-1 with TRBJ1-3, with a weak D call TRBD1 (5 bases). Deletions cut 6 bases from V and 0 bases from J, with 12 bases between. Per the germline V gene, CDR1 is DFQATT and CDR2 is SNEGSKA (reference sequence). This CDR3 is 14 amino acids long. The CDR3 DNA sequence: TGCAGTGCCAGGGACCAGGACTCTGGAAACACCATATATTTT. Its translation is CSARDQDSGNTIYF.

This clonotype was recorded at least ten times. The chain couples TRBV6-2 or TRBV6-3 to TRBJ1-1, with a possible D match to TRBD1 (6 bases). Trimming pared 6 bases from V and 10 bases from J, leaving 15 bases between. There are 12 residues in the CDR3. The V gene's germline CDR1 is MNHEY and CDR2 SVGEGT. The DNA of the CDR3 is TGTGCCAGCAGCTATCAGGGGCGGCCAGCTTTCTTT. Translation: CASSYQGRPAFF.

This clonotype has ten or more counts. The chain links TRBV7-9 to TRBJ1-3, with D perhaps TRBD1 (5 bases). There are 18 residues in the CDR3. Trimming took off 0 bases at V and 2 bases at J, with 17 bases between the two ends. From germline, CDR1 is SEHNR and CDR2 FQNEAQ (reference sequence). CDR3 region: CASSLAAGTEAPGNTIYF. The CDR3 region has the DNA TGTGCCAGCAGCTTAGCGGCGGGGACGGAGGCCCCTGGAAACACCATATATTTT.

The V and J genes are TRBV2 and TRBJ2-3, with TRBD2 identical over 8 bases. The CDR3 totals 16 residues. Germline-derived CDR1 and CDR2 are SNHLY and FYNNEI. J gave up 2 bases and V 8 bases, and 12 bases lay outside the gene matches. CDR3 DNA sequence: TGTGCCAGCCCAGGACTAGCCCACCCCCACACAGATACGCAGTATTTT. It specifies CASPGLAHPHTDTQYF.

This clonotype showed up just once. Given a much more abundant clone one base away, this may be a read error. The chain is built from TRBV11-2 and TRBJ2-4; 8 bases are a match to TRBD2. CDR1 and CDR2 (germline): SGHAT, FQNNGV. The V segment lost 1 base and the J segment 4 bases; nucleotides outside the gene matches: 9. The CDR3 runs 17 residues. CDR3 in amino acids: CASSLGGLVGVKNIQYF. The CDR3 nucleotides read TGTGCCAGCAGCTTAGGGGGACTAGTGGGGGTAAAAAACATTCAGTACTTC.

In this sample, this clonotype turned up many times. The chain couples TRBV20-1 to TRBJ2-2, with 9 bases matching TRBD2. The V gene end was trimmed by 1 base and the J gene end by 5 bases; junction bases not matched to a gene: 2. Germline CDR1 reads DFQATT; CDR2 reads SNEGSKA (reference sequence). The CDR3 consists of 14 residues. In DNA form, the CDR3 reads TGCAGTGCTAGAGCTAGCGGGGAGACCGGGGAGCTGTTTTTT. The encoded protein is CSARASGETGELFF.

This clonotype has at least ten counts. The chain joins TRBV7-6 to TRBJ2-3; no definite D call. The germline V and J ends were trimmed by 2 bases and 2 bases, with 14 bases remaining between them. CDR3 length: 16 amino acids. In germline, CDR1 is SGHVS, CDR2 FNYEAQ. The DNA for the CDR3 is TGTGCCAGCAGCTTATCTGGCGGAGCTACCACAGATACGCAGTATTTT. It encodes CASSLSGGATTDTQYF.

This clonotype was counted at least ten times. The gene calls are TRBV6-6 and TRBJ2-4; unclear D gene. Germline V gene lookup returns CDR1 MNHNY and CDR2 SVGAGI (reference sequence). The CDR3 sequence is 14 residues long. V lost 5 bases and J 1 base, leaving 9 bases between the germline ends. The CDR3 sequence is CASSQTRAKNIQYF. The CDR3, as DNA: TGTGCCAGCAGTCAGACCAGGGCCAAAAACATTCAGTACTTC.

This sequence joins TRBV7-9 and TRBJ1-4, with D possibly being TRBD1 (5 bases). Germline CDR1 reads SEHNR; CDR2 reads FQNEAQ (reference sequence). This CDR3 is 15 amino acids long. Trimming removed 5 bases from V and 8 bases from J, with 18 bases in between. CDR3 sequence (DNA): TGTGCCAGCAGCCTATTAGGAGGGGCAGAGGAAAAACTGTTTTTT. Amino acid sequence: CASSLLGGAEEKLFF.

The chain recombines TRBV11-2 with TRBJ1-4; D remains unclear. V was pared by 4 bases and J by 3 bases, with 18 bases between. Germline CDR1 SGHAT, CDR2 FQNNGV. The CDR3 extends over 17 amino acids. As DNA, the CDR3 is TGTGCCAGCAGCTCACTAGTTGGTCTAGCGGCTAATGAAAAACTGTTTTTT. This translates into CASSSLVGLAANEKLFF. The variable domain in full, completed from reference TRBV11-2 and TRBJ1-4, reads EAGVAQSPRYKIIEKRQSVAFWCNPISGHATLYWYQQILGQGPKLLIQFQNNGVVDDSQLPKDRFSAERLKGVDSTLKIQPAKLEDSAVYLCASSSLVGLAANEKLFFGSGTQLSVL.

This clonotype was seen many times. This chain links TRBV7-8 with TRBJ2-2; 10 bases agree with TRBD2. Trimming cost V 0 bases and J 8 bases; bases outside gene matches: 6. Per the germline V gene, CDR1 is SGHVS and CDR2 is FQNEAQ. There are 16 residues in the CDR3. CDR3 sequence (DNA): TGTGCCAGCAGCTTAGCTTCGCTAGCGGGGGTGGGGGAGCTGTTTTTT. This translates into CASSLASLAGVGELFF.

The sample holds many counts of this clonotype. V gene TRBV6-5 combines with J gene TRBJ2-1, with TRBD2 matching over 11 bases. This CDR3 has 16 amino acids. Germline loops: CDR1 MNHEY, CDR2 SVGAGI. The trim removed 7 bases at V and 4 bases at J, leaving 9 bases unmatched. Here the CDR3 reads CASTRLAGGSYNEQFF. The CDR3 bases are TGTGCCAGCACTCGATTAGCGGGGGGGTCTTACAATGAGCAGTTCTTC.

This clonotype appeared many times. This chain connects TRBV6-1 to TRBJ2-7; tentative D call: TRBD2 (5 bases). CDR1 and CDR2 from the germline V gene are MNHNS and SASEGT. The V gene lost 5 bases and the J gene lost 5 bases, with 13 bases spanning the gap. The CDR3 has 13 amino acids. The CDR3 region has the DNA TGTGCCAGCAGTCCCCCCGGGATGGACGAGCAGTACTTC. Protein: CASSPPGMDEQYF.

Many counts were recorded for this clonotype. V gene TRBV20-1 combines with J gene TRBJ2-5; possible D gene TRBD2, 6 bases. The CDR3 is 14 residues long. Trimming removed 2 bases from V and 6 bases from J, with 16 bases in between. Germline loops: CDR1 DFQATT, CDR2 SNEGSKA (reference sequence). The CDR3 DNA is TGCAGTGCTAGACTAGCGAGCCTTCAGCAGACCCAGTACTTC. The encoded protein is CSARLASLQQTQYF.

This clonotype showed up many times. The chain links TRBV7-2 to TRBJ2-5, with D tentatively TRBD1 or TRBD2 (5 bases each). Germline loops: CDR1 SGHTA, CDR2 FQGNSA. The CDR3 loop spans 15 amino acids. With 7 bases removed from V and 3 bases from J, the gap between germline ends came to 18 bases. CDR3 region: CASTPGGRPEETQYF. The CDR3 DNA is TGTGCCAGCACCCCTGGGGGACGGCCGGAAGAGACCCAGTACTTC.

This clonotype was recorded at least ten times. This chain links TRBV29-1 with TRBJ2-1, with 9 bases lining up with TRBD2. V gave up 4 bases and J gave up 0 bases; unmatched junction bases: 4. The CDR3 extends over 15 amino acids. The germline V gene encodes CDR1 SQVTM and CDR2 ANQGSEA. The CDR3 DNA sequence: TGCAGCGTTGCTAGCGGGGTAAGCTCCTACAATGAGCAGTTCTTC. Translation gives CSVASGVSSYNEQFF.

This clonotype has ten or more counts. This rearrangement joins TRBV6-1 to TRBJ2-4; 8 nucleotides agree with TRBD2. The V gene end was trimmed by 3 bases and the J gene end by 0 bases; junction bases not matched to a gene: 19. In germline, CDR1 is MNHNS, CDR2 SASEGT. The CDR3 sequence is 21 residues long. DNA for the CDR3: TGTGCCAGCAGTGATGCGCCATCTTGGCTAGCGGGCCTACTAGCCAAAAACATTCAGTACTTC. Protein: CASSDAPSWLAGLLAKNIQYF.

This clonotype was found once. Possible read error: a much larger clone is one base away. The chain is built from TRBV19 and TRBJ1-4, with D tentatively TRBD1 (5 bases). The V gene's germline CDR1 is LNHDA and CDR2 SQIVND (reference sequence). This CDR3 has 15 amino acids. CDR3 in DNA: TGTGCCTCCTCCGGGGGTCGGACAACTGATGAAAAACTGTTTTTT. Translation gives CASSGGRTTDEKLFF.

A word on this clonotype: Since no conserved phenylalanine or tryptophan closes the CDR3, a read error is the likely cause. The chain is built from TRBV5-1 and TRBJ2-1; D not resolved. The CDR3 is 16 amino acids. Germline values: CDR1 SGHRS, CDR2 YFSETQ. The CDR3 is CDRSLGKMNSYNEQFL. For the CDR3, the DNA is TGCGACAGAAGCTTGGGGAAAATGAACTCCTACAATGAGCAGTTCTTA.

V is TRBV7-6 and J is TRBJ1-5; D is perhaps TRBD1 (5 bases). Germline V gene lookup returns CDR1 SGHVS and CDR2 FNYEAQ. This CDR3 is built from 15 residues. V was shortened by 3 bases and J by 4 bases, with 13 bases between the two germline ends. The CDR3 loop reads CASSLFSGANQPQHF. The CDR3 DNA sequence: TGTGCCAGCAGCTTGTTTTCCGGGGCAAATCAGCCCCAGCATTTT. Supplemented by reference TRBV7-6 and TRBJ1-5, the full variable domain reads GAGVSQSPRYKVTKRGQDVALRCDPISGHVSLYWYRQALGQGPEFLTYFNYEAQQDKSGLPNDRFSAERPEGSISTLTIQRTEQRDSAMYRCASSLFSGANQPQHFGDGTRLSIL.

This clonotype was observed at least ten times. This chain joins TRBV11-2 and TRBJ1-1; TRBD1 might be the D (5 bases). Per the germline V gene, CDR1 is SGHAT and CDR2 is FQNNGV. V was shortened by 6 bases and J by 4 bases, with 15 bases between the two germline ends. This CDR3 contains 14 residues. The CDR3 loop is CASRHQDKVTEAFF. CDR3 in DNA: TGTGCCAGCAGACATCAGGACAAGGTCACTGAAGCTTTCTTT.

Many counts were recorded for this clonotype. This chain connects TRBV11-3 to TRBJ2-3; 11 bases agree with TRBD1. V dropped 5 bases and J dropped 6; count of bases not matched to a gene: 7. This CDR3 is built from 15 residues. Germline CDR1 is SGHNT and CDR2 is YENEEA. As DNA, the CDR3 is TGTGCCAGCAGCGTGGGACAGGGGGTCACGGATACGCAGTATTTT. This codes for CASSVGQGVTDTQYF.

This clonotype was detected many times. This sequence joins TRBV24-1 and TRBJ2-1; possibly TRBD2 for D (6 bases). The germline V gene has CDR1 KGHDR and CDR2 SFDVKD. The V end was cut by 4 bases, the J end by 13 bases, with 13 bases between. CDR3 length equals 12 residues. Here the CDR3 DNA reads TGTGCCACCAGTGACTACGCCGGGAGACAGTTCTTC. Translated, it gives CATSDYAGRQFF.

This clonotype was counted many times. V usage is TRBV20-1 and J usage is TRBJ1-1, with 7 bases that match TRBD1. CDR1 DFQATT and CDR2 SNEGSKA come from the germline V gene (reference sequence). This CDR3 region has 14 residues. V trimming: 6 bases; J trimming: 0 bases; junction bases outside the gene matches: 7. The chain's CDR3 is CSAPQGPMNTEAFF. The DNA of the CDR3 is TGCAGTGCCCCACAGGGGCCAATGAACACTGAAGCTTTCTTT.

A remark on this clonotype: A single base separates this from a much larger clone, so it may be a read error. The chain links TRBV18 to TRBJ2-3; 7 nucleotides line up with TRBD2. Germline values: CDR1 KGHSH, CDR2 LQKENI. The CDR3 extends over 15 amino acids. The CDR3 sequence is CVSSPRSGNTDTQYF. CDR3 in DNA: TGTGTCAGCTCACCACGAAGCGGGAACACAGATACGCAGTATTTT.

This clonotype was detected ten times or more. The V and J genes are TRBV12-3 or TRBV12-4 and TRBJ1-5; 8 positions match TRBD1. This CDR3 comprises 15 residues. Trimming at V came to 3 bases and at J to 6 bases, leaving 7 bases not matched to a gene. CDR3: CASSFFQGATQPQHF. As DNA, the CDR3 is TGTGCCAGCAGTTTTTTCCAGGGGGCTACTCAGCCCCAGCATTTT.